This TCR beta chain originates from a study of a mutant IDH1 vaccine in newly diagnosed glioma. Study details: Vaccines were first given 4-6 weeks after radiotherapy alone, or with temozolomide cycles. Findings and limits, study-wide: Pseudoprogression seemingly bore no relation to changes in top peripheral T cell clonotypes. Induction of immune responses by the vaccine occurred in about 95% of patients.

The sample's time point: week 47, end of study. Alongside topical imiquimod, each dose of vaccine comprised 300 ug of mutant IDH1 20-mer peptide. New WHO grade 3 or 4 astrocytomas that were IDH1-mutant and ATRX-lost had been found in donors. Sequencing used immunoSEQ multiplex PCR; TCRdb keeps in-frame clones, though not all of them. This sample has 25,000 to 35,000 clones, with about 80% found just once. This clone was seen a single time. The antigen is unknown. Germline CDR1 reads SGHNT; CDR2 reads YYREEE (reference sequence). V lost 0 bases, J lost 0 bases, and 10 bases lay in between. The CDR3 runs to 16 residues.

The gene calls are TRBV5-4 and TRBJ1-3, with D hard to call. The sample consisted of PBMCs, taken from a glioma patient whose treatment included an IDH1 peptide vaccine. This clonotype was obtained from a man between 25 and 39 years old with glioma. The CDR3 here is CASSLAGNPSGNTIYF. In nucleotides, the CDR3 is TGTGCCAGCAGCTTGGCGGGGAATCCCTCTGGAAACACCATATATTTT.